The T cell receptor beta chain described here comes from a study of tumor-infiltrating lymphocytes in primary liver carcinoma. Germline V lookup: CDR1 MNHEY, CDR2 SVGEGT. CDR3 length equals 16 residues. Trimming cost V 0 bases and J 0 bases, with 9 bases left between them. RNA was extracted from whole blood without cell sorting, alongside germline DNA. With approximately 470 ng total RNA as template and a constant-region primer, TCR beta cDNA was made. Libraries for TCR beta were built through three nested multiplex PCR rounds, which together made up a slightly modified ARM-PCR procedure. Each of the first two PCR rounds ran roughly 10 cycles with TRBV1-TRBV30 forward and C-beta reverse primers. TCRdb re-analysed the multiplex PCR reads in MiXCR, keeping a single row per CDR3 protein. The sample lists 300,000 to 350,000 distinct CDR3 sequences; 65% were seen once. This clonotype has a handful of counts.

Material for sequencing was peripheral blood. The receptor comes from a man aged 35 to 55 with primary liver carcinoma and hepatitis B virus infection. The J gene is TRBJ1-3, the V gene TRBV6-2 or TRBV6-3; the D is unclear. The CDR3 sequence: CASSYSAPLSGNTIYF. CDR3 bases: TGTGCCAGCAGTTACTCGGCGCCGCTCTCTGGAAACACCATATATTTT.